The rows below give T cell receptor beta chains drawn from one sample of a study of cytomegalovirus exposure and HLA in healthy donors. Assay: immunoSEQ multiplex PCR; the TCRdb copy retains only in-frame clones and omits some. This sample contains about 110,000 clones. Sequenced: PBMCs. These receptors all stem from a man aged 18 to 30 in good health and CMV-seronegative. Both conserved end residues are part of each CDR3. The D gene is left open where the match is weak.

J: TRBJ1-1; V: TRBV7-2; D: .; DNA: TGTGCCAGCAGCTTAGGAGAGAACACTGAAGCTTTCTTT; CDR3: CASSLGENTEAFF
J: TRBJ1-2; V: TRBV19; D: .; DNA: TGTGCTAGTAGTATAGATCTAGGCAATGGCTACACCTTC; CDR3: CASSIDLGNGYTF
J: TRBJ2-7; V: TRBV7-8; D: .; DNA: TGTGCCAGCAGCTCCTCCGGGGTACCTTACGAGCAGTACTTC; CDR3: CASSSSGVPYEQYF
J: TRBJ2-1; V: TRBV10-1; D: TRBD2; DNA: TGCGCCAGCAGTGTTGCGGGAGGAGAGCAGTTCTTC; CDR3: CASSVAGGEQFF
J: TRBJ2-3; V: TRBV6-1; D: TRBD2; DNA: TGTGCCAGCAGTGAAGGAATAGCGGGAGGCCCAGATCAGAAGCAGTATTTT; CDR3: CASSEGIAGGPDQKQYF
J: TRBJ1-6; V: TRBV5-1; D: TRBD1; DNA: TGCGCCAGCAGCTTCGACAGGGCGGGTTCACCCCTCCACTTT; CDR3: CASSFDRAGSPLHF
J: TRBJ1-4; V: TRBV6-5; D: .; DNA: TGTGCCAGCAGTTTTCGAGAAGGGGCTACAGGTGAAAAACTGTTTTTT; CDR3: CASSFREGATGEKLFF
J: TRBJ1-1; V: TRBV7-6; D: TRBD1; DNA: TGTGCCAGCAGCTTAGGGGGACAGTATAACACTGAAGCTTTCTTT; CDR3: CASSLGGQYNTEAFF
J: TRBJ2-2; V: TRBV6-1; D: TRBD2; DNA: TGTGCCAGCAGAGAACTTGGACTAGCGCCGAACACCGGGGAGCTGTTTTTT; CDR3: CASRELGLAPNTGELFF
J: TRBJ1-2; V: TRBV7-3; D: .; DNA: TGTGCCAGCAGCTTAAAGGGGTCAACAAGGCTTAACTATGGCTACACCTTC; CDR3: CASSLKGSTRLNYGYTF
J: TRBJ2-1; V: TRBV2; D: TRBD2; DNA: TGTGCCAGCAGTGAAGCGCTAGCGGGGGCCGAGCAGTTCTTC; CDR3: CASSEALAGAEQFF
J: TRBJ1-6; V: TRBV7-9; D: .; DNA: TGTGCCAGCAGCTTAGACAGTCCACCCCTCCACTTT; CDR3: CASSLDSPPLHF
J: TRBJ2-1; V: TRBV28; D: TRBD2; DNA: TGTGCCAGCAGACGGACTAGCGGGAGGGTCCATGAGCAGTTCTTC; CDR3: CASRRTSGRVHEQFF
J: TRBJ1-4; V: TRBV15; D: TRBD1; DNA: TGTGCCACCATAGACAGGGCGGCTAATGAAAAACTGTTTTTT; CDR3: CATIDRAANEKLFF
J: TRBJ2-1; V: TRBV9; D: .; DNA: TGTGCCAGCAGCCCACGGGGGTTCAATGAGCAGTTCTTC; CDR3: CASSPRGFNEQFF
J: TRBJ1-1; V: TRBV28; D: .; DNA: TGTGCCAGCAGTCCCCGGGGAGCACCGAACACTGAAGCTTTCTTT; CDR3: CASSPRGAPNTEAFF
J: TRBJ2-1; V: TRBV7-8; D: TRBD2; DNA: TGTGCCAGCAGCTTCGGGGGGATTAATGAGCAGTTCTTC; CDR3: CASSFGGINEQFF
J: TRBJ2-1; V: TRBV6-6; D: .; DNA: TGTGCTGGGAGCTCCTACAATGAGCAGTTCTTC; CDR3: CAGSSYNEQFF
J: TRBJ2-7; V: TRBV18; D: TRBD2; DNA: TGTGCCAGCTCACCATCGGGGGGCTACGAGCAGTACTTC; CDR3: CASSPSGGYEQYF
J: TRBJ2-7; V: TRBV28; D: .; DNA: TGTGCCAGCAGTTCCCAAAGCCTGGTACGTGGCTTC; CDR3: CASSSQSLVRGF
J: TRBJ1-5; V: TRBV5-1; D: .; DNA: TGCGCCAGCAGCCACCCGAGGCCACATAGCAATCAGCCCCAGCATTTT; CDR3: CASSHPRPHSNQPQHF
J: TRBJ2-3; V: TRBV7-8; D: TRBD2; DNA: TGTGCCAGCAGCCCCCACGGGACGGGGGGGCGGAGGGATACGCAGTATTTT; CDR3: CASSPHGTGGRRDTQYF
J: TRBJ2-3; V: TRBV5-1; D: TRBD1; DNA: TGCGCCAGCAGCTTCCCTCAGGGGGCCACAGATACGCAGTATTTT; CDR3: CASSFPQGATDTQYF
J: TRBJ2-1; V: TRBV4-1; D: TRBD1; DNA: TGCGCCAGCAGCCTCAGGGGGTCTCGGGTCTCCTACAATGAGCAGTTCTTC; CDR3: CASSLRGSRVSYNEQFF
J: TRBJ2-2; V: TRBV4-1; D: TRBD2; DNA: TGCGCCAGCAGCCAAGTCCTAGCGGGGGGTTCGAACACCGGGGAGCTGTTTTTT; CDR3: CASSQVLAGGSNTGELFF
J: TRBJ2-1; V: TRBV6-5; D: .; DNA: TGTGCCACCGCTAGCAGAAACAATGAGCAGTTCTTC; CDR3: CATASRNNEQFF
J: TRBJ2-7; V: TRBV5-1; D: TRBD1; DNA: TGCGCCAGCAGCTTGGCGACAGGGGGCAAGGTGTACGAGCAGTACTTC; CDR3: CASSLATGGKVYEQYF
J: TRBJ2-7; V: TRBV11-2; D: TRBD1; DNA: TGTGCCAGCACCCCGTTGAAGGGACAGGGGGCTGGCGAGCAGTACTTC; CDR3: CASTPLKGQGAGEQYF
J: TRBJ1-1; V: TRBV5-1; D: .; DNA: TGCGCCAGCTCTGGAGGGGGGGTCTTAATCGAAGCTTTCTTT; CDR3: CASSGGGVLIEAFF
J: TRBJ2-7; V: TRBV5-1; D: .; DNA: TGCGCCAGCAGAGAGGGACTCGAATTAGGGTACGAGCAGTACTTC; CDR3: CASREGLELGYEQYF
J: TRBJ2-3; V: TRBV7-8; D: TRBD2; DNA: TGTGCCAGCAGCTTAGAGCGGGACCCCACAGATACGCAGTATTTT; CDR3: CASSLERDPTDTQYF
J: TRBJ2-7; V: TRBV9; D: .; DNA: TGTGCCAGCAGCGTAGAAGACAGCCCCTACGAGCAGTACTTC; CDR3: CASSVEDSPYEQYF
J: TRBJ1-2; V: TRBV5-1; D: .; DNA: TGCGCCAGCAGCTTAGGTCTCGGACTGGGCTACACCTTC; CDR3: CASSLGLGLGYTF
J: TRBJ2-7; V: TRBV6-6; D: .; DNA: TGTGCCAGCAGCTCCGGAGAGGCCGCGGCCTACGAGCAGTACTTC; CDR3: CASSSGEAAAYEQYF
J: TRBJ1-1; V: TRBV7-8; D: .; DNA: TGTGCCAGCAGCTCCGATCTCGTGACAGGGAACACTGAAGCTTTCTTT; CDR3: CASSSDLVTGNTEAFF
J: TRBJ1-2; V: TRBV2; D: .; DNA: TGTGCCTCCCTGGGCAGGGGTAACATTTATGGCTACACCTTC; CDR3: CASLGRGNIYGYTF
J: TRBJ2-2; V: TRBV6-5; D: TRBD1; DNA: TGTGCCAGCAGGAGGGACAGGTTGACCGGGGAGCTGTTTTTT; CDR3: CASRRDRLTGELFF
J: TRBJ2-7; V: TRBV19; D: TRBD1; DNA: TGTGCCAGTAGGATGGGGACAGGGGGTCCCTACGAGCAGTACTTC; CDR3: CASRMGTGGPYEQYF
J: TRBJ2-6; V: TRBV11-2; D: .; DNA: TGTGCCAGCCCCAGGGGTACTGGGGCCAACGTCCTGACTTTC; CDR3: CASPRGTGANVLTF
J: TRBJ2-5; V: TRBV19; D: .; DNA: TGTGCCAGTAGTATAGATGGTGAGGAGACCCAGTACTTC; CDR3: CASSIDGEETQYF
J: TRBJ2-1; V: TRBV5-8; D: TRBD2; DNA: TGTGCCAGCAGCTTCGGACTAGTGAAGATTGAGCAGTTCTTC; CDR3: CASSFGLVKIEQFF
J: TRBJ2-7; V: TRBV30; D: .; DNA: TGTGCCTGGAGATGGAGGGGAAAGTCCTACGAGCAGTACTTC; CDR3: CAWRWRGKSYEQYF
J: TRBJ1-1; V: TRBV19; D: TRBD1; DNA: TGTGCCAGTAGTATGACAAGGGGGACAGAAAACACTGAAGCTTTCTTT; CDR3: CASSMTRGTENTEAFF
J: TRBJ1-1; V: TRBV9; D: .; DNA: TGTGCCAGCAGCGGCACTAATATGAACACTGAAGCTTTCTTT; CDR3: CASSGTNMNTEAFF
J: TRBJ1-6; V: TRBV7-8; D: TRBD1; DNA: TGTGCCAGCAGCTTAGGCTCTCGGGCAGGGGGATATAATTCACCCCTCCACTTT; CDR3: CASSLGSRAGGYNSPLHF
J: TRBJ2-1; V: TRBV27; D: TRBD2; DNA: TGTGCCAGCAGTTTATATCCTAGCGGGAGTACCGGCTCCTACAATGAGCAGTTCTTC; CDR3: CASSLYPSGSTGSYNEQFF
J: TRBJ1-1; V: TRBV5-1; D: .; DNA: TGCGCCAGCAGCTTGTATCAGGGGTTGGTGAACACTGAAGCTTTCTTT; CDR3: CASSLYQGLVNTEAFF
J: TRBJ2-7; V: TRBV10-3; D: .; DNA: TGTGCCATCACCACAAAGACAGCATATAGCTCCTACGAGCAGTACTTC; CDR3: CAITTKTAYSSYEQYF
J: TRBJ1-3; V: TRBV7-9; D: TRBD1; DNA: TGTGCCAGCAGATTCACATCGACAGGGGTGATAAGAGGAAACACCATATATTTT; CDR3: CASRFTSTGVIRGNTIYF
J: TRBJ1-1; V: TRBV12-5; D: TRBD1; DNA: TGTGCTAGTGGCACCGGACAGGGGGTGAATGAAGCTTTCTTT; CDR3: CASGTGQGVNEAFF
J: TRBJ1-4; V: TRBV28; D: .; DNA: TGTGCCAGCAAATCGGGAGGGGGGAATGAAAAACTGTTTTTT; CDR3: CASKSGGGNEKLFF
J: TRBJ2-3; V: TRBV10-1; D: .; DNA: TGCGCCAGCAGTGAGTCCAGGGGCCCCAGCACAGATACGCAGTATTTT; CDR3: CASSESRGPSTDTQYF
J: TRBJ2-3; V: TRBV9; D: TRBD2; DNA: TGTGCCAGCAGCACGAGCGGGGGATGGACAGATACGCAGTATTTT; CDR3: CASSTSGGWTDTQYF
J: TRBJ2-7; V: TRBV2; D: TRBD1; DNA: TGTGCCAGCAGCCTAGGACAGGGCACCTCCTACGAGCAGTACTTC; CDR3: CASSLGQGTSYEQYF